A single sample gave rise to the 26 T cell receptor beta chains below, sequenced in a study of naive and memory T cell subsets. The antigens for these receptors are not known. Both TRBC1 and TRBC2 were covered by a beta constant-region primer of two equimolar oligonucleotides. Ligated cDNA was amplified by four rounds of PCR with nested alpha and beta constant-region primers and SP2. From the UMI-ligation and nested PCR reads, TCRdb called clonotypes with MiXCR, one entry per CDR3 protein. This sample carries roughly 140,000 distinct CDR3 sequences, about 20% of them seen once, and the ten largest clones take about 0.6%. Study-level points and caveats: A few larger clonotypes appeared in naive repertoires, especially CD8, possibly memory cells re-expressing CD45RA.

The sequenced material came from naive CD8+ T cells from blood. The receptors originated from a human donor in good health.

This clonotype was seen at least ten times. This sequence joins TRBV5-6 and TRBJ1-1; no clear D gene. V was pared by 4 bases and J by 1 base, with 5 bases between. Germline CDR1 and CDR2: SGHDT and YYEEEE. The CDR3 runs to 12 residues. DNA for the CDR3: TGTGCCAGCAGCGTAGGGAACACTGAAGCTTTCTTT. Translated, it gives CASSVGNTEAFF.

This clonotype has a handful of counts. The genes are TRBV29-1 and TRBJ2-1, with 13 bases aligning to TRBD2. The CDR3 sequence is 14 residues long. Trimming at V came to 7 bases and at J to 5 bases, leaving 5 bases not matched to a gene. Germline CDR1 reads SQVTM; CDR2 reads ANQGSEA. In nucleotides, the CDR3 is TGCAGCGCCTGGACTAGCGGGAGTAACAATGAGCAGTTCTTC. Amino acid sequence: CSAWTSGSNNEQFF.

A few counts support this clonotype. The chain uses TRBV7-9 and TRBJ2-5, with D unresolved. Trimming removed 3 bases at V and 5 bases at J, with 7 bases between. Germline V CDR1 and CDR2: SEHNR, FQNEAQ (reference sequence). The CDR3 spans 12 residues. The CDR3: CASSFSGETQYF. The CDR3 DNA is TGTGCCAGCAGCTTTTCTGGGGAGACCCAGTACTTC. Full variable domain (outside the CDR3, taken from reference TRBV7-9 and TRBJ2-5): DTGVSQNPRHKITKRGQNVTFRCDPISEHNRLYWYRQTLGQGPEFLTYFQNEAQLEKSRLLSDRFSAERPKGSFSTLEIQRTEQGDSAMYLCASSFSGETQYFGPGTRLLVL.

This clonotype occurred a few times. The chain uses TRBV4-1 and TRBJ1-5; D perhaps matches TRBD1 (5 bases). V was clipped by 0 bases and J by 0 bases, with 9 bases between them. The CDR3 is 16 residues long. CDR1 is MGHRA, CDR2 YSYEKL, per germline. In nucleotides, the CDR3 is TGCGCCAGCAGCCAAGAGCGGGGGGATAGCAATCAGCCCCAGCATTTT. Its protein is CASSQERGDSNQPQHF.

This clonotype was recorded a few times. CDR3 amino acids: CASSTRDGVEQYF. The CDR3 DNA reads TGTGCCAGTAGTACAAGGGACGGAGTCGAGCAGTACTTC. This chain connects TRBV19 to TRBJ2-7; tentatively, D is TRBD1 or TRBD2 (5 bases each). The CDR3 is made up of 13 amino acids. Per germline, CDR1 LNHDA and CDR2 SQIVND (reference sequence). The V and J ends lost 4 bases and 6 bases respectively, with 13 bases between them.

This clonotype was recorded many times. The chain carries TRBV28 and TRBJ1-2; a weak D match, TRBD1 (6 bases). The CDR3 extends over 15 amino acids. With 5 bases removed from V and 5 bases from J, the gap between germline ends came to 18 bases. The V gene's germline CDR1 is MDHEN and CDR2 SYDVKM. In DNA, the CDR3 is TGTGCCAGCAGTCTTTCAGGGGAACCCCCTTATGGCTACACCTTC. Translation: CASSLSGEPPYGYTF.

This clonotype has more than one count but fewer than ten. The chain is built from TRBV6-1 and TRBJ2-3; a possible D gene is TRBD1 (5 bases). The V end was cut by 4 bases, the J end by 1 base, with 12 bases between. The CDR3 loop spans 15 amino acids. Per the germline V gene, CDR1 is MNHNS and CDR2 is SASEGT. The CDR3 loop is CASSGRQSGTDTQYF. Written as DNA, the CDR3 is TGTGCCAGCAGTGGGCGACAGTCAGGCACAGATACGCAGTATTTT.

This clonotype appeared a few times. The CDR3 region has the DNA TGTGCCATCAGTGAGTCGGGGGTCTACGAGCAGTACTTC. Translating gives CAISESGVYEQYF. The rearrangement links TRBV10-3 to TRBJ2-7, with D perhaps assigned TRBD1 or TRBD2 (5 bases each). Germline values: CDR1 ENHRY, CDR2 SYGVKD. Trimming removed 0 bases at V and 3 bases at J, with 6 bases between. The CDR3 sequence is 13 residues long.

The chain carries TRBV10-3 and TRBJ2-3; TRBD2 agrees at 8 bases. The CDR3 runs to 14 residues. Germline values: CDR1 ENHRY, CDR2 SYGVKD. V shed 6 bases, J shed 4 bases, and the junction held 6 bases outside the gene matches. The CDR3, as DNA: TGTGCCATCAGCGAGCGGGAGTGGGCAGATACGCAGTATTTT. Its translation: CAISEREWADTQYF.

This chain links TRBV11-2 with TRBJ2-5; the match to TRBD1 covers 8 bases. CDR3 size: 17 residues. The V gene's germline CDR1 is SGHAT and CDR2 FQNNGV. Trimming at V came to 5 bases and at J to 5 bases, leaving 16 bases not matched to a gene. DNA of the CDR3: TGTGCCAGCAGCCAACGGACAGGGTACGGGAGTTATGAGACCCAGTACTTC. Translation: CASSQRTGYGSYETQYF.

This clonotype was counted many times. V is TRBV4-1 and J is TRBJ2-3; the D is unclear. CDR1 MGHRA and CDR2 YSYEKL come from the germline V gene. The CDR3 totals 14 residues. V gave up 1 base and J gave up 2 bases, with 7 bases separating them. The CDR3 loop is CASSQAGLTDTQYF. The CDR3 region has the DNA TGCGCCAGCAGCCAAGCCGGGCTCACAGATACGCAGTATTTT.

This clonotype occurred a few times. This chain joins TRBV11-2 and TRBJ2-3, with D perhaps matching TRBD2 (6 bases). Per germline, CDR1 SGHAT and CDR2 FQNNGV. The CDR3 consists of 21 residues. V lost 0 bases and J 1 base, leaving 26 bases between the germline ends. CDR3 region: CASSLDSFGPGDLGGTDTQYF. DNA for the CDR3: TGTGCCAGCAGCTTAGATTCATTCGGACCGGGAGACCTCGGTGGCACAGATACGCAGTATTTT.

The chain joins TRBV7-9 to TRBJ2-7, with D possibly being TRBD2 (5 bases). This CDR3 is 13 amino acids long. V dropped 4 bases and J dropped 0 bases, with 7 bases sitting between them. In germline, CDR1 is SEHNR, CDR2 FQNEAQ (reference sequence). This chain's CDR3 is CASSSRDSYEQYF. CDR3 sequence (DNA): TGTGCCAGCAGCTCCCGGGACTCCTACGAGCAGTACTTC.

The rearrangement uses TRBV9 and TRBJ2-2; TRBD1 is a possible D gene (5 bases). V dropped 4 bases and J dropped 3 bases, with 10 bases sitting between them. The CDR3 extends over 14 amino acids. CDR1 is SGDLS and CDR2 is YYNGEE in the germline V gene. CDR3 region: CASSLRVHTGELFF. In DNA, the CDR3 is TGTGCCAGCAGCCTCAGGGTACACACCGGGGAGCTGTTTTTT.

This clonotype appeared a few times. CDR3 protein: CASSWKGPSTDTQYF. The CDR3 DNA reads TGTGCCAGCAGCTGGAAGGGGCCTAGCACAGATACGCAGTATTTT. This chain joins TRBV5-5 and TRBJ2-3; tentatively, D is TRBD1 (5 bases). This CDR3 comprises 15 residues. Trimming took 3 bases from V and 0 from J, leaving 11 bases between them. The V gene's germline CDR1 is SGHKS and CDR2 YYEKEE (reference sequence).

CDR3 DNA sequence: TGTGCCAGCAGCGCCCAGGTTGACAGGAATGAAGAGACCCAGTACTTC. It translates to CASSAQVDRNEETQYF. V is TRBV2 and J is TRBJ2-5; the D gene is possibly TRBD1 (6 bases). The CDR3 totals 16 residues. Germline-derived CDR1 and CDR2 are SNHLY and FYNNEI. V dropped 6 bases and J dropped 3 bases, with 20 bases sitting between them. Supplemented by reference TRBV2 and TRBJ2-5, the full variable domain reads EPEVTQTPSHQVTQMGQEVILRCVPISNHLYFYWYRQILGQKVEFLVSFYNNEISEKSEIFDDQFSVERPDGSNFTLKIRSTKLEDSAMYFCASSAQVDRNEETQYFGPGTRLLVL.

This clonotype was detected a few times. CDR3 in amino acids: CASSLNRRNTGELFF. In DNA, the CDR3 is TGTGCCAGCAGCTTGAACAGGAGGAACACCGGGGAGCTGTTTTTT. The chain is built from TRBV11-1 and TRBJ2-2; TRBD1 might be the D (5 bases). This CDR3 spans 15 amino acids. Germline V lookup: CDR1 SGHAT, CDR2 FQDESV (reference sequence). V lost 3 bases to trimming and J lost 1 base, with 9 bases between them. The full variable domain, with the rest looked up from reference TRBV11-1 and TRBJ2-2, is EAEVAQSPRYKITEKSQAVAFWCDPISGHATLYWYRQILGQGPELLVQFQDESVVDDSQLPKDRFSAERLKGVDSTLKIQPAELGDSAMYLCASSLNRRNTGELFFGEGSRLTVL.

This clonotype was observed a few times. The chain has TRBV28 and TRBJ2-5, with 7 bases fitting TRBD1. CDR3 length equals 15 residues. CDR1 is MDHEN, CDR2 SYDVKM, per germline. Trimming at V came to 6 bases and at J to 3 bases, leaving 10 bases not matched to a gene. The CDR3 coding sequence is TGTGCCAGCAGCACCCCATTTGGGACAGAAGAGACCCAGTACTTC. Protein product: CASSTPFGTEETQYF. The variable domain in full, with the rest retrieved from reference TRBV28 and TRBJ2-5, is DVKVTQSSRYLVKRTGEKVFLECVQDMDHENMFWYRQDPGLGLRLIYFSYDVKMKEKGDIPEGYSVSREKKERFSLILESASTNQTSMYLCASSTPFGTEETQYFGPGTRLLVL.

In this sample, this clonotype turned up a few times. The CDR3: CASTGDRTNEKLFF. CDR3 in DNA: TGTGCCAGCACCGGGGACAGGACTAATGAAAAACTGTTTTTT. The chain carries TRBV12-3 or TRBV12-4 and TRBJ1-4; 8 nucleotides align to TRBD1. The V segment lost 7 bases and the J segment 2 bases; nucleotides outside the gene matches: 3. The CDR3 has 14 residues.

In this sample, this clonotype turned up a few times. The chain uses TRBV28 and TRBJ2-5; D not certain. The germline CDR1 and CDR2 sequences are MDHEN and SYDVKM. The CDR3 is 11 residues long. Trimming shortened V by 5 bases and J by 1 base, and 2 bases separated the two germline ends. CDR3 protein: CASSVQETQYF. The CDR3 DNA is TGTGCCAGCAGTGTCCAAGAGACCCAGTACTTC.

This clonotype was detected a few times. The rearrangement uses TRBV5-1 and TRBJ2-7, with 14 nucleotides matching TRBD2. The CDR3 has 15 residues. In germline, CDR1 is SGHRS, CDR2 YFSETQ. V lost 4 bases, J lost 5 bases, and 5 bases stayed unmatched. The DNA of the CDR3 is TGCGCCAGCAGCCCCGGGACTAGCGGGAGCGACGAGCAGTACTTC. This gives the protein CASSPGTSGSDEQYF. The full variable domain, in which reference TRBV5-1 and TRBJ2-7 provide the parts outside the CDR3, is KAGVTQTPRYLIKTRGQQVTLSCSPISGHRSVSWYQQTPGQGLQFLFEYFSETQRNKGNFPGRFSGRQFSNSRSEMNVSTLELGDSALYLCASSPGTSGSDEQYFGPGTRLTVT.

The rearrangement joins TRBV29-1 to TRBJ2-3; maybe TRBD1 (5 bases). This CDR3 comprises 15 residues. V was pared by 6 bases and J by 0 bases, with 16 bases between. Looked up from germline, CDR1 is SQVTM and CDR2 is ANQGSEA. For the CDR3, the DNA is TGCAGCGTCGACAGAGCGAGTACTAGCACAGATACGCAGTATTTT. It specifies CSVDRASTSTDTQYF.

The chain is built from TRBV9 and TRBJ2-4; D might be TRBD2 (6 bases). This CDR3 spans 15 amino acids. Germline assignment: CDR1 SGDLS and CDR2 YYNGEE. Trimming shortened V by 5 bases and J by 5 bases, and 17 bases separated the two germline ends. CDR3 in DNA: TGTGCCAGCAGTCTCAACCGGGACTCCCAAAACATTCAGTACTTC. Translation: CASSLNRDSQNIQYF.

The J gene is TRBJ2-5, the V gene TRBV12-3 or TRBV12-4, with 10 bases aligning to TRBD2. The CDR3 is made up of 16 amino acids. Trimming removed 5 bases from V and 2 bases from J; junction bases left unmatched: 8. In DNA, the CDR3 is TGTGCCAGCAGTCCAGGACTAGCGGAGGATCAAGAGACCCAGTACTTC. Protein: CASSPGLAEDQETQYF.

This chain uses TRBV25-1 with TRBJ1-3; D perhaps matches TRBD1 (6 bases). The CDR3 totals 18 residues. Germline CDR1 is MGHDK and CDR2 is SYGVNS. With 0 bases removed from V and 4 bases from J, the gap between germline ends came to 19 bases. The CDR3 sequence is CASSEYFPTRGNGNTIYF. The CDR3 bases are TGTGCCAGCAGTGAATATTTCCCCACTAGGGGGAACGGAAACACCATATATTTT.

The chain's CDR3 is CASRLDRGSYNEQFF. CDR3 coding DNA: TGTGCCAGCAGGCTAGACAGGGGGTCCTACAATGAGCAGTTCTTC. The V gene is TRBV28, the J gene TRBJ2-1; 9 nucleotides line up with TRBD1. V dropped 6 bases and J dropped 1; count of bases not matched to a gene: 4. The CDR3 extends over 15 amino acids. Germline CDR1 MDHEN, CDR2 SYDVKM.